The 18 T cell receptor beta chains below all came from one sample that was sequenced in a study of T cells after yellow fever vaccination. Each CDR3 protein gets one entry after TCRdb re-called the 5' RACE reads with MiXCR. Of 360,000 or so distinct CDR3 sequences listed, more than 9% are singletons. The sample in question was PBMCs, obtained on the day of the first yellow fever vaccination. All receptors derive from a man in his late teens or twenties who received the YFV17D yellow fever vaccine.

The V and J genes are TRBV4-3 and TRBJ1-6, with 9 positions matching TRBD1. CDR3 length: 15 residues. The V segment lost 0 bases and the J segment 9 bases; nucleotides outside the gene matches: 3. Germline loops: CDR1 LGHNA, CDR2 YSLEER. CDR3 protein: CASSQEDRGGSPLHF. The CDR3 DNA sequence: TGCGCCAGCAGCCAAGAGGACAGGGGAGGTTCACCCCTCCACTTT.

This clonotype was seen many times. This sequence joins TRBV12-3 or TRBV12-4 and TRBJ1-3; 10 nucleotides align to TRBD1. The junction had 6 bases not matched to a gene; V was cut back by 7 bases and J by 0 bases. The CDR3 length is 16 residues. Here the CDR3 reads CASTGTGATSGNTIYF. The CDR3, as DNA: TGTGCCAGCACTGGGACAGGGGCTACCTCTGGAAACACCATATATTTT.

This chain connects TRBV12-3 or TRBV12-4 to TRBJ2-5; 8 bases align to TRBD1. The CDR3 sequence is 16 residues long. V shed 2 bases and J 0 bases; nucleotides not matched to a gene: 5. CDR3 bases: TGTGCCAGCAGTTTAAGGGACAGGTCCTACCAAGAGACCCAGTACTTC. Translated: CASSLRDRSYQETQYF.

This rearrangement joins TRBV4-3 to TRBJ2-3; D remains unclear. V lost 1 base to trimming and J lost 3 bases, with 8 bases between them. The CDR3 length is 14 residues. Germline CDR1 reads LGHNA; CDR2 reads YSLEER. This CDR3 reads CASSQAPITDTQYF. CDR3 bases: TGCGCCAGCAGCCAAGCACCCATAACAGATACGCAGTATTTT.

In this sample, this clonotype turned up many times. The chain has TRBV5-4 and TRBJ2-7; unclear D gene. The V end lost 3 bases, the J end lost 3 bases, and 10 bases lay between the germline ends. Germline CDR1 reads SGHNT; CDR2 reads YYREEE (reference sequence). CDR3 length: 13 residues. CDR3 amino acids: CASSSEASYEQYV. CDR3 nucleotide sequence: TGTGCCAGCAGCTCTGAGGCTAGCTACGAGCAGTACGTC.

V is TRBV19 and J is TRBJ1-5; perhaps TRBD1 as D (6 bases). CDR1 and CDR2 from the germline V gene are LNHDA and SQIVND (reference sequence). This CDR3 has 17 amino acids. V shed 3 bases and J shed 7 bases, with 22 bases lying between them. CDR3 in DNA: TGTGCCAGTAGTATTCCCCCACCCACAGGGCTCGGGCAGCCCCAGCATTTT. As protein: CASSIPPPTGLGQPQHF.

The chain joins TRBV10-3 to TRBJ1-2; 8 nucleotides match TRBD1. CDR3 length: 15 amino acids. Unmatched junction bases numbered 7, after V lost 0 bases and J lost 7 bases. Germline lookup yields CDR1 ENHRY and CDR2 SYGVKD. CDR3: CAISESDRDGLGYTF. As DNA, the CDR3 is TGTGCCATCAGTGAGTCGGACAGGGACGGCCTTGGCTACACCTTC.

This clonotype has ten or more counts. The chain recombines TRBV7-9 with TRBJ2-3; D ambiguous. The germline V and J ends were trimmed by 1 base and 0 bases, with 14 bases remaining between them. From germline, CDR1 is SEHNR and CDR2 FQNEAQ (reference sequence). The CDR3 spans 17 residues. The CDR3 protein is CASSLDQRVSSTDTQYF. CDR3 nucleotides: TGTGCCAGCAGCTTAGACCAAAGGGTGTCTAGCACAGATACGCAGTATTTT.

The chain employs TRBV19 and TRBJ1-5; D uncertain. The germline V gene has CDR1 LNHDA and CDR2 SQIVND (reference sequence). V gave up 6 bases and J gave up 6 bases, with 15 bases separating them. This CDR3 spans 14 amino acids. The CDR3 reads CASRQERLVQPQHF. The CDR3 nucleotides are TGTGCCAGTAGACAAGAACGGTTAGTTCAGCCCCAGCATTTT.

This chain uses TRBV6-1 with TRBJ1-1; TRBD1 agrees at 8 bases. Germline assignment: CDR1 MNHNS and CDR2 SASEGT. CDR3 size: 14 residues. Germline trimming cut 6 bases from V and 1 base from J; bases unmatched to any gene: 4. The CDR3 nucleotides read TGTGCCAGCAGGGCAGGGGGCGCGAACACTGAAGCTTTCTTT. Translation: CASRAGGANTEAFF.

The gene calls are TRBV11-1 and TRBJ2-7, with TRBD1 identical over 8 bases. Germline CDR1 reads SGHAT; CDR2 reads FQDESV (reference sequence). This CDR3 contains 15 residues. Trimming at V came to 5 bases and at J to 5 bases, leaving 11 bases not matched to a gene. CDR3 residues: CASSRTGTGIHEQYV. The CDR3, as DNA: TGTGCCAGCAGCCGTACCGGGACAGGAATACACGAGCAGTACGTC.

This clonotype turned up a few times. The rearrangement joins TRBV6-5 to TRBJ1-1, with TRBD1 identical over 9 bases. V gave up 6 bases and J gave up 3 bases; unmatched junction bases: 5. Germline values: CDR1 MNHEY, CDR2 SVGAGI. CDR3 length: 14 residues. CDR3 region: CASSGQGRDTEAFF. The CDR3 DNA follows: TGTGCCAGCAGCGGACAGGGGCGGGACACTGAAGCTTTCTTT.

The V and J genes are TRBV5-1 and TRBJ2-5; D is undetermined. CDR1 is SGHRS and CDR2 is YFSETQ in the germline V gene. V was shortened by 0 bases and J by 6 bases, with 12 bases between the two germline ends. There are 14 residues in the CDR3. This CDR3 reads CASSLAAEGKTQYF. As DNA, the CDR3 is TGCGCCAGCAGCTTGGCCGCCGAAGGAAAGACCCAGTACTTC.

The V call is TRBV5-6, the J call TRBJ1-1, with D hard to call. The V end lost 1 base, the J end lost 0 bases, and 10 bases lay between the germline ends. The CDR3 extends over 15 amino acids. Germline CDR1 is SGHDT and CDR2 is YYEEEE. The CDR3 sequence: CASSLKLLVNTEAFF. CDR3 DNA sequence: TGTGCCAGCAGCTTGAAATTGTTGGTGAACACTGAAGCTTTCTTT.

This clonotype has a count of ten or more. The J gene is TRBJ2-2, the V gene TRBV5-1; 8 bases fit TRBD2. Trimming took 4 bases from V and 1 from J; bases not matched to a gene: 3. The CDR3 is made up of 15 amino acids. The germline V gene encodes CDR1 SGHRS and CDR2 YFSETQ. CDR3 region: CASSRSGVNTGELFF. The CDR3 bases are TGCGCCAGCAGCCGTAGCGGGGTGAACACCGGGGAGCTGTTTTTT.

The genes are TRBV11-1 and TRBJ2-1; TRBD2 aligns across 9 bases. This CDR3 is 16 amino acids long. Germline V CDR1 and CDR2: SGHAT, FQDESV (reference sequence). After removal of 1 base from V and 8 bases from J, the junction contained 9 bases not matched to a gene. The CDR3 is CASSLVGGGGMDEQFF. CDR3 nucleotide sequence: TGTGCCAGCAGCTTAGTGGGCGGGGGGGGCATGGATGAGCAGTTCTTC.

The chain joins TRBV10-3 to TRBJ2-5; 8 bases align to TRBD1. Germline V lookup: CDR1 ENHRY, CDR2 SYGVKD. Unmatched junction bases numbered 8, after V lost 10 bases and J lost 7 bases. This CDR3 spans 12 amino acids. CDR3 sequence reads: CATRQGPGTQYF. CDR3 DNA: TGTGCCACAAGACAGGGGCCTGGGACCCAGTACTTC.

This sequence joins TRBV18 and TRBJ1-5; TRBD1 agrees at 7 bases. Looked up from germline, CDR1 is KGHSH and CDR2 is LQKENI. The V and J ends lost 3 bases and 1 base, in that order; junction bases with no gene match: 6. The CDR3 loop spans 16 amino acids. The DNA of the CDR3 is TGTGCCAGCTCACCGCAGGGGGATTCGAGCAATCAGCCCCAGCATTTT. This translates into CASSPQGDSSNQPQHF. Based on the CDR3 plus reference TRBV18 and TRBJ1-5, the full variable domain is NAGVMQNPRHLVRRRGQEARLRCSPMKGHSHVYWYRQLPEEGLKFMVYLQKENIIDESGMPKERFSAEFPKEGPSILRIQQVVRGDSAAYFCASSPQGDSSNQPQHFGDGTRLSIL.